A selection of T cell receptor beta chains follows, all from one sample in a study of blood T cell repertoires in COVID-19. TCRdb's table, derived via immunoSEQ multiplex PCR, lists solely in-frame clones and lacks some. Of 150,000 to 200,000 clones listed, 82% were seen once; the top ten hold around 5.5%. Sequenced material: PBMCs or T cells enriched from blood (not recorded which). The receptors come from a woman aged 60-75 years with acute COVID-19. The CDR3 runs from the conserved cysteine through the conserved F or W. The D gene is left open where the match is weak. Expanded clones get a size class; other rows say once, few or many, or leave the size out.

d_gene	v_gene	j_gene	abundance	CDR3aa	CDR3nt
-	TRBV25-1	TRBJ2-7	-	CASSGATYEQYF	TGTGCCAGCAGTGGGGCTACCTACGAGCAGTACTTC
TRBD1	TRBV10-3	TRBJ1-4	-	CATGTGTNEKLFF	TGTGCCACCGGGACAGGGACTAATGAAAAACTGTTTTTT
TRBD1	TRBV7-9	TRBJ1-5	-	CASSLGQDGQPQHF	TGTGCCAGCAGCTTGGGACAGGACGGTCAGCCCCAGCATTTT
-	TRBV25-1	TRBJ2-3	-	CASSDSAEEAADTQYF	TGTGCCAGCAGTGATTCTGCGGAGGAGGCGGCAGATACGCAGTATTTT
-	TRBV18	TRBJ1-5	-	CASSPAGRNQPQHF	TGTGCCAGCTCACCAGCGGGCCGTAATCAGCCCCAGCATTTT
TRBD2	TRBV7-2	TRBJ2-1	once	CASSLAAAGGHNEQFF	TGTGCCAGCAGCTTAGCGGCAGCGGGGGGCCACAATGAGCAGTTCTTC
TRBD2	TRBV7-9	TRBJ2-5	-	CASSPRSGTSAETQYF	TGTGCCAGCAGCCCCCGCTCCGGGACTAGCGCAGAGACCCAGTACTTC
TRBD1	TRBV9	TRBJ2-2	-	CASSVGTENTGELFF	TGTGCCAGCAGCGTGGGGACAGAGAACACCGGGGAGCTGTTTTTT
TRBD1	TRBV28	TRBJ1-6	-	CASRTGGEGNSPLHF	TGTGCCAGCAGGACAGGGGGGGAAGGTAATTCACCCCTCCACTTT
-	TRBV9	TRBJ2-1	once	CASSVGQMSYNEQFF	TGTGCCAGCAGCGTAGGACAAATGTCCTACAATGAGCAGTTCTTC
-	TRBV3-1/TRBV3-2	TRBJ1-2	-	CASSSGGGYTF	TGTGCCAGCAGCTCGGGGGGTGGCTACACCTTC
-	TRBV4-3	TRBJ2-3	-	CASSQLAFSTDTQYF	TGCGCCAGCAGCCAACTAGCCTTCTCCACAGATACGCAGTATTTT
TRBD1	TRBV7-8	TRBJ1-4	-	CASSQDRVEKLFF	TGTGCCAGCAGCCAGGACAGGGTCGAAAAACTGTTTTTT
TRBD1	TRBV7-9	TRBJ2-7	few	CASSLEAGGYYEQYF	TGTGCCAGCAGCTTAGAGGCAGGGGGCTATTACGAGCAGTACTTC
-	TRBV10-2	TRBJ1-1	-	CASSEYLGGTEAFF	TGCGCCAGCAGTGAGTATTTGGGGGGCACTGAAGCTTTCTTT
-	TRBV29-1	TRBJ2-7	few	CSVVTWGDLAYEQYF	TGCAGCGTCGTCACCTGGGGGGACTTAGCCTACGAGCAGTACTTC